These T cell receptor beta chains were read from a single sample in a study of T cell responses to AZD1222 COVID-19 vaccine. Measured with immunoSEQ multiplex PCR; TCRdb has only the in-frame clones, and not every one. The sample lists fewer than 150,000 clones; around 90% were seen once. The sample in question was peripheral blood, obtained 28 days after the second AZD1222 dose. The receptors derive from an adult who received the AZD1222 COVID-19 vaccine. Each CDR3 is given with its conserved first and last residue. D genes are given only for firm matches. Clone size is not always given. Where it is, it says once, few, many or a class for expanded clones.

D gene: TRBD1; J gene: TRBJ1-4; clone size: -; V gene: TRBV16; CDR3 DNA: TGTGCCAGCAGCCCACAGGGGGTTAATGAAAAACTGTTTTTT; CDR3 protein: CASSPQGVNEKLFF
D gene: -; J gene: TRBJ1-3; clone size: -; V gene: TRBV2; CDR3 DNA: TGTGCCAGCAGTGATCGGTTCCGCTCTGGAAACACCATATATTTT; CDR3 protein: CASSDRFRSGNTIYF
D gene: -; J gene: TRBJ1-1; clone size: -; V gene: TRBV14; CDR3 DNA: TGTGCCAGCAGCCCCCGGCCCGGGCAAATAGCTTTCTTT; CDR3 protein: CASSPRPGQIAFF
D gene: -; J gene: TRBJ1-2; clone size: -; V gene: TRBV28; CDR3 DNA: TGTGCCAGCAGGACCGATCCTCCCTTGAGGGGCTACACCTTC; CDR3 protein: CASRTDPPLRGYTF
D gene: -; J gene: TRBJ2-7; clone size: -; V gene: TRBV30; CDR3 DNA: TGTGCCGGGGTCCGGGTAACCTACGAGCAGTACTTC; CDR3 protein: CAGVRVTYEQYF
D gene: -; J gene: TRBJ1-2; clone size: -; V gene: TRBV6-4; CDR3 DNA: TGTGCCAGCAGTGACTCAGATTACCATGGCTACACCTTC; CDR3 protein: CASSDSDYHGYTF
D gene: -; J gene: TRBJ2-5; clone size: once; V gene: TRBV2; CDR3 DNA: TGTGCCAGCAGGCGGGACCCCGACCAGAGACCCCAGTACTTC; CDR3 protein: CASRRDPDQRPQYF
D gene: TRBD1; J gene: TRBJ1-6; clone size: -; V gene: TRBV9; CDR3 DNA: TGTGCCAGCAGCGTAGGAGGGGGCGATTCACCCCTCCACTTT; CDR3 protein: CASSVGGGDSPLHF
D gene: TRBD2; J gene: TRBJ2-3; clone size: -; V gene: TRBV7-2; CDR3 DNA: TGTGCCAGCAGGCGGGAGATGGGCACAGATACGCAGTATTTT; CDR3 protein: CASRREMGTDTQYF
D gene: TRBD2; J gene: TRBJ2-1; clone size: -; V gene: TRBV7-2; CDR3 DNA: TGTGCCAGCAGCTCGACTAGCGGCTCCTACAATGAGCAGTTCTTC; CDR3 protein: CASSSTSGSYNEQFF
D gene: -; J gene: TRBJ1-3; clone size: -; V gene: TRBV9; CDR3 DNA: TGTGCCAGCAGCACCCGTGCTCTCGTCTCTGGAAACACCATATATTTT; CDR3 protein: CASSTRALVSGNTIYF
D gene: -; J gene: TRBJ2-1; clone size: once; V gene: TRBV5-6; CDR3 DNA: TGTGCCAGCAGCTTGAGGCTACAGCTACTCAATGAGCAGTTCTTC; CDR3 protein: CASSLRLQLLNEQFF
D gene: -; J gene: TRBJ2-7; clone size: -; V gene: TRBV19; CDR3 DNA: TGTGCCAGTAGTCCGGGACGGACCTACGAGCAGTACTTC; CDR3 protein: CASSPGRTYEQYF
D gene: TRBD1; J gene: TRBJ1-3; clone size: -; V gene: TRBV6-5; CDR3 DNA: TGTGCCAGCAGCGACGGACAGGGCTCTGGAAACACCATATATTTT; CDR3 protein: CASSDGQGSGNTIYF
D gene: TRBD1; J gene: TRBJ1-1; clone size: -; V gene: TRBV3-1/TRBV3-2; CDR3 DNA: TGTGCCAGCAGCCACGGGGACAGGGGCCACACTGAAGCTTTCTTT; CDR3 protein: CASSHGDRGHTEAFF
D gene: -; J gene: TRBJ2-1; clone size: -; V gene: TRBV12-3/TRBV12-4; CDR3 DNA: TGTGCCAGCAGCCCCGCGTACAATGAGCAGTTCTTC; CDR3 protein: CASSPAYNEQFF
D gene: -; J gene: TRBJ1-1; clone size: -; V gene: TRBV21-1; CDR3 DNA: TGTGCCAGCAGCATGACAGAGAACACTGAAGCTTTCTTT; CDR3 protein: CASSMTENTEAFF
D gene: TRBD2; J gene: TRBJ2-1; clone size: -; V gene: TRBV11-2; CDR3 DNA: TGTGCCAGCAGCTTGGGACAGGGACTAGCGGGAGGCAATGAGCAGTTCTTC; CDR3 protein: CASSLGQGLAGGNEQFF
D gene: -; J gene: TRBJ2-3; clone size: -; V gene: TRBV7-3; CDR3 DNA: TGTGCCAGCAGCGTGGGAGTAAGCACAGATACGCAGTATTTT; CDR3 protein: CASSVGVSTDTQYF
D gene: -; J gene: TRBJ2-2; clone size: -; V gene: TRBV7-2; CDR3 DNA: TGTGCCAGCAGCTTACAGGGTTTCGTTCCCGGGGAGCTGTTTTTT; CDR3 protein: CASSLQGFVPGELFF
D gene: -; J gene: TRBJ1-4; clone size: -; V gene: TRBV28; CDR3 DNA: TGTGCCAGCAGTTACCATGGTGAAAAACTGTTTTTT; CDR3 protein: CASSYHGEKLFF
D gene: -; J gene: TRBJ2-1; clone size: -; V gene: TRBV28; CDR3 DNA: TGTGCCAGCAGTTCGGGGACTTCCGAGCAGTTCTTC; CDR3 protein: CASSSGTSEQFF
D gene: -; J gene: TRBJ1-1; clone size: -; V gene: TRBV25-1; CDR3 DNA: TGTGCCAGCAGTGAACCCAGAGGGTTAAACACTGAAGCTTTCTTT; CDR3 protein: CASSEPRGLNTEAFF
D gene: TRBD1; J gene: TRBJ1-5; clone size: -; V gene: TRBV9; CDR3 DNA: TGTGCCAGCAGCCTGGGACAGGACCAGGAGCCCCAGCATTTT; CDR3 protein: CASSLGQDQEPQHF
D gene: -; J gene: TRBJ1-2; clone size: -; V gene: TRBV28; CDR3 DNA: TGTGCCAGCAGGTGGACAAACTATGGCTACACCTTC; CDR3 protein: CASRWTNYGYTF
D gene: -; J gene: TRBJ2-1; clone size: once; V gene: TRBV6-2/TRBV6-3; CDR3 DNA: TGTGCCAGCAGTTTTTTGCGGGCAGAGGTGAATGAGCAGTTCTTC; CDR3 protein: CASSFLRAEVNEQFF
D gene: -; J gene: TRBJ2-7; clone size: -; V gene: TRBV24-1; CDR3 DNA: TGTGCCACCAGTTTGGGTGACGAGCAGTACTTC; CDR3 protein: CATSLGDEQYF
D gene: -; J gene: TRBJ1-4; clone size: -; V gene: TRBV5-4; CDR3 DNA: TGTGCCAGCAGCTTGGGCCGGGAGAGAGAAAAACTGTTTTTT; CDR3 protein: CASSLGREREKLFF
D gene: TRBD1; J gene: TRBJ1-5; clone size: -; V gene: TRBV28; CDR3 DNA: TGTGCCAGCAGCAGGGGGGCCCAGCCCCAGCATTTT; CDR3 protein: CASSRGAQPQHF
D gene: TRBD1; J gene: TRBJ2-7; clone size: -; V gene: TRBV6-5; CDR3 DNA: TGTGCCAGCAGTTACCAAAGGGGGCCCTTCGAGCAGTACTTC; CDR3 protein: CASSYQRGPFEQYF
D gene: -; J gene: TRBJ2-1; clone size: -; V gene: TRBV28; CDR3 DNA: TGTGCCAGCAGTAGACTACTCAATGAGCAGTTCTTC; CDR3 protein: CASSRLLNEQFF
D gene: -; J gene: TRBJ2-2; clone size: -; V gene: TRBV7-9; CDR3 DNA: TGTGCCAGCAGCTTGAAGCCCGAGAACACCGGGGAGCTGTTTTTT; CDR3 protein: CASSLKPENTGELFF
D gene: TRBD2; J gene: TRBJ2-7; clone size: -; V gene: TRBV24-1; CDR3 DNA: TGTGCCACCAGTGATCATAGCGGGAGCTCCGAGCAGTACTTC; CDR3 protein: CATSDHSGSSEQYF
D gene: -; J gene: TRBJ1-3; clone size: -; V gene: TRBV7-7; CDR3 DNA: TGTGCTAGCAGCCCCCGGACCTTTGCGAGGGGGTCCTCTGGAAACACCATATATTTT; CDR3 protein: CASSPRTFARGSSGNTIYF
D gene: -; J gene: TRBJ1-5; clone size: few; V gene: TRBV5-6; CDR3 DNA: TGTGCCAGCAGCTTGGCAGGTAGCAATCAGCCCCAGCATTTT; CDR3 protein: CASSLAGSNQPQHF
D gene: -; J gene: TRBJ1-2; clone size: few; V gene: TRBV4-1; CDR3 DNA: TGCGCCAGCAGCCAAGGTGGCCTACGGGGCTGGAGTGGCTACACCTTC; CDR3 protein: CASSQGGLRGWSGYTF
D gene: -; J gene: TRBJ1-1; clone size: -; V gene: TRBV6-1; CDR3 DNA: TGTGCCAGCAGTGCGCACGGGGAGGGTCAAAACCGAGGGGACACTGAAGCTTTCTTT; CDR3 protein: CASSAHGEGQNRGDTEAFF
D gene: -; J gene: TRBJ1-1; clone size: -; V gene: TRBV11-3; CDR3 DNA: TGTGCCAGCAGCGTAGCTTCGGTCACTGAAGCTTTCTTT; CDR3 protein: CASSVASVTEAFF
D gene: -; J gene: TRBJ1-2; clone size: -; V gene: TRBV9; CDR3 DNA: TGTGCCAGCAGCGTAGGGGAATACTATGGCTACACCTTC; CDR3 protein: CASSVGEYYGYTF
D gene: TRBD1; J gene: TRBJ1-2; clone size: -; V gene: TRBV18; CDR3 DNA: TGTGCCAGCTCACCACCGGGACAGGGTGGTAGTGCCTACACCTTC; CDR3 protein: CASSPPGQGGSAYTF
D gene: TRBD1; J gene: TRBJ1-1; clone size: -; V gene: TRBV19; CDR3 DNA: TGTGCCAGTAGGACAGGGTATGGCACTGAAGCTTTCTTT; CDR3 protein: CASRTGYGTEAFF
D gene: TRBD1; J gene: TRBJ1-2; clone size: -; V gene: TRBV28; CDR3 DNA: TGTGCCAGCAGCTGGGACAGGGTTGGCGGGGATGGCTACACCTTC; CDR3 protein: CASSWDRVGGDGYTF